Below, one TCR beta chain is given with its context. The CDR3 has 15 residues. Germline lookup yields CDR1 MNHNS and CDR2 SASEGT. V was trimmed by 7 bases and J by 0 bases, leaving 10 bases between them. Clones were read by immunoSEQ multiplex PCR, and TCRdb kept only the in-frame ones, dropping some. The sample records some 640,000 clones, approximately 87% being singletons. This specimen comes from a study of shared T cell receptors in the human thymus. The same data also contributed to another study, on human thymus T cells. From that paper: Obtained as resections during corrective heart surgery, the thymus tissue was then studied.

This rearrangement joins TRBV6-1 to TRBJ2-6; D is perhaps TRBD1 (5 bases). Sequences were obtained from thymocytes. This TCR came from a boy younger than two with a congenital heart defect. CDR3 in amino acids: CASTDIPSGANVLTF. In DNA, the CDR3 is TGTGCCAGCACGGACATTCCCTCTGGGGCCAACGTCCTGACTTTC.